Listed below are T cell receptor beta chains from one sample, sequenced in a study of shared clonotypes between healthy human individuals. Assay used: immunoSEQ multiplex PCR; TCRdb lists only in-frame clones, some missing. The sample contains millions of clones, roughly 96% of which appear only once. Source material: naive CD4+ T cells sorted from blood. All receptors derive from a young man in good health. Both conserved end residues are part of each CDR3. A D gene is named only where the DNA matches it firmly. The size field is filled for only some rows; it gives once, few, many or a size class.

CDR3 protein,CDR3 DNA,J gene,clone size,D gene,V gene
CASSSQTDTQYF,TGTGCCAGCAGCTCACAGACAGATACGCAGTATTTT,TRBJ2-3,-,-,TRBV7-3
CASHPAGDGYTF,TGTGCCAGCCACCCGGCAGGGGATGGCTACACCTTC,TRBJ1-2,-,-,TRBV19
CASSFLYSGTGATGELFF,TGTGCCAGCAGTTTTCTATATTCCGGGACAGGGGCTACCGGGGAGCTGTTTTTT,TRBJ2-2,-,TRBD1,TRBV27
CASSYSDLVYEQYF,TGTGCCAGCAGTTACTCGGATCTTGTCTACGAGCAGTACTTC,TRBJ2-7,once,-,TRBV6-6
CAWSALGGYNSPLHF,TGTGCCTGGAGTGCCCTGGGGGGCTATAATTCACCCCTCCACTTT,TRBJ1-6,-,-,TRBV30
CAWSMIRGETQYF,TGTGCCTGGAGTATGATAAGGGGGGAGACCCAGTACTTC,TRBJ2-5,-,-,TRBV30
CASSGDRDNDQPQHF,TGTGCCAGCAGTGGGGACAGGGACAATGATCAGCCCCAGCATTTT,TRBJ1-5,-,TRBD1,TRBV6-1
CASSLDRAHEQYF,TGTGCCAGCAGTCTGGACAGGGCCCACGAGCAGTACTTC,TRBJ2-7,-,TRBD1,TRBV6-1
CASSQRLAPSYEQYF,TGTGCCAGCAGCCAGAGACTAGCACCCTCCTACGAGCAGTACTTC,TRBJ2-7,-,TRBD2,TRBV14
CASSAGGGKGRGEQYF,TGTGCCAGCAGTGCCGGCGGGGGGAAGGGACGAGGGGAGCAGTACTTC,TRBJ2-7,few,TRBD2,TRBV6-1
CASSYLQRNEKLFF,TGTGCCAGCAGTTACTTGCAGCGAAATGAAAAACTGTTTTTT,TRBJ1-4,-,-,TRBV6-5
CAISESWDTEAFF,TGTGCCATCAGTGAGTCCTGGGACACTGAAGCTTTCTTT,TRBJ1-1,-,-,TRBV10-3
CASSLITGLQETQYF,TGCGCCAGCAGCTTGATTACGGGCCTCCAAGAGACCCAGTACTTC,TRBJ2-5,-,-,TRBV5-1
CASSPHRGQIQETQYF,TGTGCCAGCAGCCCTCACCGGGGACAGATCCAAGAGACCCAGTACTTC,TRBJ2-5,-,TRBD1,TRBV7-9
CASSFYSTDTQYF,TGCGCCAGCAGCTTTTACAGCACAGATACGCAGTATTTT,TRBJ2-3,-,-,TRBV5-1
CASSQAGGNHNEQFF,TGTGCCAGCAGCCAAGCAGGGGGAAATCACAATGAGCAGTTCTTC,TRBJ2-1,once,TRBD1,TRBV6-5
CASTSQGISNYGYTF,TGTGCCAGCACTTCTCAGGGAATATCTAACTATGGCTACACCTTC,TRBJ1-2,-,-,TRBV6-5
CASSDIEGRELFF,TGTGCCAGCAGTGATATAGAGGGCCGGGAGCTGTTTTTT,TRBJ2-2,-,-,TRBV6-1
CASSPGYTAGEGSYEQYF,TGCGCCAGCAGCCCGGGATATACAGCGGGAGAGGGCTCCTACGAGCAGTACTTC,TRBJ2-7,-,TRBD2,TRBV5-1
CASSPGTSGSYEQYF,TGTGCCAGCAGCCCGGGGACTAGCGGGAGTTACGAGCAGTACTTC,TRBJ2-7,-,TRBD2,TRBV11-2
CASSPRGVNTEAFF,TGTGCCAGCAGTCCCCGGGGCGTGAACACTGAAGCTTTCTTT,TRBJ1-1,-,-,TRBV2
CASSPPGGQYNEQFF,TGTGCCAGCAGTCCCCCAGGGGGCCAGTACAATGAGCAGTTCTTC,TRBJ2-1,-,TRBD1,TRBV6-5
CAAGKDSNYGYTF,TGTGCCGCCGGAAAAGATTCTAACTATGGCTACACCTTC,TRBJ1-2,-,-,TRBV10-3
CATSRDQGDTEAFF,TGTGCCACCAGCAGAGATCAAGGAGACACTGAAGCTTTCTTT,TRBJ1-1,-,-,TRBV15
CAISESKGAPNYGYTF,TGTGCCATCAGTGAGTCGAAGGGGGCTCCTAACTATGGCTACACCTTC,TRBJ1-2,-,TRBD1,TRBV10-3
CASSHRPSSGMNTEAFF,TGCGCCAGCAGCCATAGACCCAGCTCGGGGATGAACACTGAAGCTTTCTTT,TRBJ1-1,-,-,TRBV4-1
CASRPDGISNQPQHF,TGTGCCAGCAGGCCGGACGGAATTAGCAATCAGCCCCAGCATTTT,TRBJ1-5,-,-,TRBV28
CASTSGGFYGYTF,TGTGCCAGCACCTCTGGGGGTTTCTATGGCTACACCTTC,TRBJ1-2,-,-,TRBV7-2
CASRFGGSGNQPQHF,TGTGCCAGCAGATTCGGGGGGAGCGGCAATCAGCCCCAGCATTTT,TRBJ1-5,once,-,TRBV28
CASSLTGGGYGYTF,TGTGCCAGCAGCTTAACAGGGGGAGGGTATGGCTACACCTTC,TRBJ1-2,-,-,TRBV7-3
CASSLGQGSDTQYF,TGCGCCAGCAGCTTGGGCCAGGGATCAGATACGCAGTATTTT,TRBJ2-3,once,-,TRBV5-1
CASSSGEGPGETQYF,TGTGCCAGCAGCTCGGGGGAGGGTCCAGGGGAGACCCAGTACTTC,TRBJ2-5,-,TRBD2,TRBV28
CASSLSAGPQVPYEQYF,TGTGCCAGCAGCTTGAGTGCGGGGCCCCAGGTCCCTTACGAGCAGTACTTC,TRBJ2-7,-,-,TRBV5-4
CASSPGNAYEQYF,TGTGCCAGCTCACCAGGAAATGCCTACGAGCAGTACTTC,TRBJ2-7,-,-,TRBV18
CASSRESGSYEQYF,TGTGCCAGCAGCCGGGAGAGTGGGAGCTACGAGCAGTACTTC,TRBJ2-7,-,-,TRBV6-5
CASTRGGVYEQYF,TGTGCCAGCACCCGAGGGGGTGTCTACGAGCAGTACTTC,TRBJ2-7,-,-,TRBV6-5
CASSSRTSDGYTF,TGTGCCAGCAGTAGCCGGACATCGGATGGCTACACCTTC,TRBJ1-2,once,-,TRBV9
CASSPQGTITYEQYF,TGTGCCAGCAGCCCCCAGGGGACAATAACCTACGAGCAGTACTTC,TRBJ2-7,once,-,TRBV5-6
CASSPAVASNQPQHF,TGTGCCAGCAGCCCCGCCGTGGCCTCTAATCAGCCCCAGCATTTT,TRBJ1-5,-,-,TRBV7-2
CASSQDRGRGDEKLFF,TGCGCCAGCAGCCAAGATCGAGGGAGAGGTGATGAAAAACTGTTTTTT,TRBJ1-4,-,-,TRBV4-1
CASSLVAILGTKYEQYF,TGTGCCAGCAGCTTAGTGGCCATCCTAGGGACTAAATACGAGCAGTACTTC,TRBJ2-7,-,TRBD2,TRBV7-2
CASSRTGGGQPQHF,TGTGCCAGCAGTCGGACAGGGGGCGGTCAGCCCCAGCATTTT,TRBJ1-5,-,TRBD1,TRBV27
CASSSWRRPQHF,TGTGCCAGCAGCTCATGGAGAAGGCCCCAGCATTTT,TRBJ1-5,once,-,TRBV21-1